The present T cell receptor (beta chain) was sequenced within a study of identical twins. Germline V CDR1 and CDR2: SGHDT, YYEEEE. Losses at the gene ends were 4 bases for V and 2 bases for J; bases not matched to a gene: 8. The CDR3 spans 18 residues. Template switching created a universal primer site, and the cDNA included unique molecular identifiers. TCRdb processed the 5' RACE reads anew with MiXCR; each CDR3 protein has one entry. This sample has some 270,000 distinct CDR3 sequences; about 8.3% occur once, and the top ten carry approximately 3%. The same sample was also used in a study of yellow fever vaccine responses in identical twins.

This clonotype was obtained from a woman aged 18-30 years in good health. The rearrangement uses TRBV5-6 and TRBJ2-1; TRBD2 matches 14 bases. Input material: CD8+ T cells sorted from blood. CDR3 sequence reads: CASSETSGRAGTYNEQFF. The CDR3 DNA is TGTGCCAGCAGCGAGACTAGCGGGAGGGCCGGGACCTACAATGAGCAGTTCTTC.